These 3 T cell receptor beta chains were all obtained from the same sample, sequenced in a study of T-cell reconstitution after alpha-beta-depleted transplantation in children. Unique molecular identifiers were used in preparing the TCRbeta library. One entry per CDR3 protein, called by TCRdb with MiXCR from the PCR reads. The profile covers nearly 250,000 distinct CDR3 sequences, with roughly 8% appearing a single time and 5% to 7% taken by the ten largest. The source material was PBMCs, mostly from graft donor cells, sampled 180 days after TCRalphabeta/CD19-depleted stem cell transplant. These receptors were obtained from a male patient under 18 who had a stem cell transplant for acute lymphoblastic leukemia, so the T cells may come from the graft donor.

This clonotype was observed at least ten times. The chain carries TRBV11-2 and TRBJ2-7, with 8 bases aligning to TRBD1. V shed 1 base and J 3 bases; nucleotides not matched to a gene: 5. Germline V CDR1 and CDR2: SGHAT, FQNNGV. This CDR3 is 15 amino acids long. CDR3 coding DNA: TGTGCCAGCAGCTTAGGTGAGGACAGGGTCTACGAGCAGTACTTC. Amino acids: CASSLGEDRVYEQYF.

The chain carries TRBV11-2 and TRBJ2-1; D tentatively fits TRBD1 or TRBD2 (6 bases each). This CDR3 has 16 residues. CDR1 and CDR2 from the germline V gene are SGHAT and FQNNGV. Trimming pared 0 bases from V and 4 bases from J, leaving 13 bases between. The chain's CDR3 is CASSLDGGPTYNEQFF. CDR3 sequence (DNA): TGTGCCAGCAGCTTAGATGGGGGGCCAACTTACAATGAGCAGTTCTTC.

This clonotype was counted at least ten times. V is TRBV5-6 and J is TRBJ1-5; D is undetermined. Trimming took off 0 bases at V and 10 bases at J, with 8 bases between the two ends. CDR1 SGHDT and CDR2 YYEEEE come from the germline V gene. This CDR3 has 12 amino acids. This CDR3 is CASSLGAQPQHF. CDR3 nucleotide sequence: TGTGCCAGCAGCTTGGGCGCCCAACCCCAGCATTTT.